The T cell receptor (beta chain) under discussion was sequenced for a study of T cells after posttransplantation cyclophosphamide. Controls had myeloablative marrow grafts with methotrexate and calcineurin inhibitor, sampled at 1 year. The length of the CDR3 is 16 residues. Germline CDR1 SGHNT, CDR2 YYREEE (reference sequence). With V trimmed by 4 bases and J by 6 bases, 11 bases remained unmatched. The study, taken as a whole, reports: Recipient CMV seropositivity and CMV reactivation strongly tracked TRB clonality. Blood and skin or GI T cell repertoires showed limited TRB overlap.

This clone was seen once. Antigen specificity is unknown. This table comes from immunoSEQ multiplex PCR, and its TCRdb copy is limited to in-frame clones, with some not included. This table holds 9,500 to 15,000 clones, 80% to 85% found once. The receptor's source is a male patient aged 25 to 39 who received an allogeneic stem cell transplant from an unrelated donor, was CMV-positive, and had acute GVHD only. The graft donor may have given rise to some T cells. The chain carries TRBV5-4 and TRBJ1-1; TRBD1 aligns across 11 bases. Material: PBMCs, obtained around 350 days after allogeneic stem cell transplant with calcineurin inhibitor and methotrexate. The DNA for the CDR3 is TGTGCCAGCAGCCTGGAAGTGGGACAGGGGGGCTCTGAAGCTTTCTTT. The encoded protein is CASSLEVGQGGSEAFF.